This T cell receptor (beta chain) was sequenced during a study of long-term antiretroviral therapy in people with HIV (dated by TCRdb to the early 2020s). With respect to the entire study: The earliest samples were collected roughly a decade before the 2015 WHO recommendation for immediate ART, at a time when ART was usually postponed until CD4 counts fell. Whether ART initiation and durable HIV suppression were associated with changes in peripheral blood TRB repertoire composition and diversity was tested in a retrospective serial study. A total of around 190 cryopreserved PBMC samples came from a few dozen adults with confirmed HIV infection and were collected serially over a mean of roughly six years (range 1-12). Eleven of the 30 participants with HIV were female. Test extractions of a monoclonal T-cell line alongside a few dozen polyclonal samples showed no cross-contamination during QIAcube processing.

What the authors observed across the whole study: Starting ART was linked to a significant rise in TRB diversity, yet even after long-term ART the diversity remained significantly lower than in transplant donor controls. Expanded TRB clones identified before ART initiation dominated the repertoire at all time points, although this dominance fluctuated and declined in many PLHIV after ART. No data were available on ART adherence, viral resistance or therapy changes, limiting inferences about post-ART repertoire changes. Because PBMC availability was limited, only the TCR beta chain was sequenced, with no alpha chain pairing. Narrower CDR3 length ranges were observed in HIV repertoires than in controls, and an antigen-experienced repertoire with only a slight naive shift after ART was suggested by the network structure. The samples were dated from about 2003 to 2018, and the ART regimens that were used may be less effective than current ART regimens. Because cell numbers in pre-ART samples were limited, unsorted PBMC were profiled instead of sorted CD4+ and CD8+ T cells.

Participants were included only if at least one PBMC sample before ART initiation and at least two post-ART samples were available. Treatment was received in the United States of America by all participants with HIV. Before DNA extraction, cryopreserved samples of 1-10 million PBMC were thawed and washed. At the time of the earliest PBMC sample, participants with HIV were aged between roughly 20 and 54 years. PBMC samples were contributed by each participant from 1-4 timepoints before ART initiation and 2-8 timepoints after ART initiation, with a median of 7 samples. For every participant, serial HIV viral load, CD4+ T-cell count, ART history and demographic data were obtained. Using a Qiagen kit on a QIAcube, genomic DNA was extracted from unsorted PBMC, with samples processed in batches of 12. For this clone: Which antigen it targets is not known. No base quality values were provided; no much bigger clone lies one nucleotide off.

Looking up the germline V gene (reference sequence) yields CDR1 MNHNY and CDR2 SVGAGI. Taken from cysteine to phenylalanine, the CDR3 has 14 residues. The read is trimmed to its CDR3 DNA, 42 bases read in frame from base 1. V is pruned by 11 bases and J by 2 bases, leaving 12 bases of the junction without a gene match. The immunoSEQ hsTCRB v3.0 assay was used at survey level resolution to sequence the TRB variable region. A depth of about 40,000-50,000 T-cell genomes per sample was targeted for TRB sequencing. An Illumina MiSeq with a v3 150-cycle kit was used to sequence the pooled TRB libraries. The paper's processing steps were these. Repertoire analysis was performed in R inside a reproducible Nextflow workflow that covered QC, data transformation and analysis. Custom analyses were implemented in LymphoSeq2, an R package for AIRR-Seq data exploration. Several samples yielding fewer than 5000 total TRB sequences were excluded, leaving around 190 analyzed HIV repertoires. Among the roughly 180 retained HIV repertoires, 59 were collected before ART initiation and some 130 after ART initiation. Repertoires were downsampled to 5000 TRB nucleotide sequences, and summary statistics were averaged over 100 downsampling iterations. The analysis kept only TRB sequences whose CDR3 regions were at least seven amino acids long. A Shannon entropy-derived clonality score and the Gini coefficient were used to measure diversity. In repertoire networks, the top 5000 CDR3 amino acid sequences were linked whenever an edit distance of one separated two sequences. For TRB CDR3 amino acid sequences, antigen specificity groups and MHC restriction were predicted with GLIPH2. To flag known CMV, EBV, HIV or tissue antigen associations, CDR3 amino acid sequences were matched against VDJdb and McPAS-TCR. Pre-ART, post-ART and control groups were compared with Wilcoxon signed-rank tests and Holm-Bonferroni correction. TCRdb provides this immuneACCESS table in a form limited to in-frame rearrangements. Some clones are lacking; in checked studies, under half of them reflect an unresolved V gene, and why the rest are absent is not known. The DNA was the basis for D and trimming; V, J and clone size are from that table. Within this sample are under 50,000 clones, with 86% of them counted one time only. The ten largest clones add up to about 4% of the sample.

Sample: unsorted PBMCs, taken just before starting antiretroviral therapy. This clonotype was obtained from a woman younger than 30 with HIV. The chain is assembled from TRBV6-6 and TRBJ2-7, with 7 junctional bases fitting TRBD2. The nucleotide sequence reads as follows: TGTGCCGCTAGGGGAAGGCGGGAGACCTACGAGCAGTACTTC. It translates as CAARGRRETYEQYF.